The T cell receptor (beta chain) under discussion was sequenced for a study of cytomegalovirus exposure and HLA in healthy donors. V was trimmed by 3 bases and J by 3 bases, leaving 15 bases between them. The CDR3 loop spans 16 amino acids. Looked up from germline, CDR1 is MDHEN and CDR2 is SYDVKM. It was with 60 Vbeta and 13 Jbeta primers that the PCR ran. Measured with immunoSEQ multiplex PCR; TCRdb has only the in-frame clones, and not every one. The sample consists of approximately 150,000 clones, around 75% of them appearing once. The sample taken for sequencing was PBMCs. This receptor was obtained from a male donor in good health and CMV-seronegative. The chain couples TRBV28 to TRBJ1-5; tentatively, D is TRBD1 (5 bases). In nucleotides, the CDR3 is TGTGCCAGCAGTTTGTATTCGGCAGGGTTCAATCAGCCCCAGCATTTT. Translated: CASSLYSAGFNQPQHF.